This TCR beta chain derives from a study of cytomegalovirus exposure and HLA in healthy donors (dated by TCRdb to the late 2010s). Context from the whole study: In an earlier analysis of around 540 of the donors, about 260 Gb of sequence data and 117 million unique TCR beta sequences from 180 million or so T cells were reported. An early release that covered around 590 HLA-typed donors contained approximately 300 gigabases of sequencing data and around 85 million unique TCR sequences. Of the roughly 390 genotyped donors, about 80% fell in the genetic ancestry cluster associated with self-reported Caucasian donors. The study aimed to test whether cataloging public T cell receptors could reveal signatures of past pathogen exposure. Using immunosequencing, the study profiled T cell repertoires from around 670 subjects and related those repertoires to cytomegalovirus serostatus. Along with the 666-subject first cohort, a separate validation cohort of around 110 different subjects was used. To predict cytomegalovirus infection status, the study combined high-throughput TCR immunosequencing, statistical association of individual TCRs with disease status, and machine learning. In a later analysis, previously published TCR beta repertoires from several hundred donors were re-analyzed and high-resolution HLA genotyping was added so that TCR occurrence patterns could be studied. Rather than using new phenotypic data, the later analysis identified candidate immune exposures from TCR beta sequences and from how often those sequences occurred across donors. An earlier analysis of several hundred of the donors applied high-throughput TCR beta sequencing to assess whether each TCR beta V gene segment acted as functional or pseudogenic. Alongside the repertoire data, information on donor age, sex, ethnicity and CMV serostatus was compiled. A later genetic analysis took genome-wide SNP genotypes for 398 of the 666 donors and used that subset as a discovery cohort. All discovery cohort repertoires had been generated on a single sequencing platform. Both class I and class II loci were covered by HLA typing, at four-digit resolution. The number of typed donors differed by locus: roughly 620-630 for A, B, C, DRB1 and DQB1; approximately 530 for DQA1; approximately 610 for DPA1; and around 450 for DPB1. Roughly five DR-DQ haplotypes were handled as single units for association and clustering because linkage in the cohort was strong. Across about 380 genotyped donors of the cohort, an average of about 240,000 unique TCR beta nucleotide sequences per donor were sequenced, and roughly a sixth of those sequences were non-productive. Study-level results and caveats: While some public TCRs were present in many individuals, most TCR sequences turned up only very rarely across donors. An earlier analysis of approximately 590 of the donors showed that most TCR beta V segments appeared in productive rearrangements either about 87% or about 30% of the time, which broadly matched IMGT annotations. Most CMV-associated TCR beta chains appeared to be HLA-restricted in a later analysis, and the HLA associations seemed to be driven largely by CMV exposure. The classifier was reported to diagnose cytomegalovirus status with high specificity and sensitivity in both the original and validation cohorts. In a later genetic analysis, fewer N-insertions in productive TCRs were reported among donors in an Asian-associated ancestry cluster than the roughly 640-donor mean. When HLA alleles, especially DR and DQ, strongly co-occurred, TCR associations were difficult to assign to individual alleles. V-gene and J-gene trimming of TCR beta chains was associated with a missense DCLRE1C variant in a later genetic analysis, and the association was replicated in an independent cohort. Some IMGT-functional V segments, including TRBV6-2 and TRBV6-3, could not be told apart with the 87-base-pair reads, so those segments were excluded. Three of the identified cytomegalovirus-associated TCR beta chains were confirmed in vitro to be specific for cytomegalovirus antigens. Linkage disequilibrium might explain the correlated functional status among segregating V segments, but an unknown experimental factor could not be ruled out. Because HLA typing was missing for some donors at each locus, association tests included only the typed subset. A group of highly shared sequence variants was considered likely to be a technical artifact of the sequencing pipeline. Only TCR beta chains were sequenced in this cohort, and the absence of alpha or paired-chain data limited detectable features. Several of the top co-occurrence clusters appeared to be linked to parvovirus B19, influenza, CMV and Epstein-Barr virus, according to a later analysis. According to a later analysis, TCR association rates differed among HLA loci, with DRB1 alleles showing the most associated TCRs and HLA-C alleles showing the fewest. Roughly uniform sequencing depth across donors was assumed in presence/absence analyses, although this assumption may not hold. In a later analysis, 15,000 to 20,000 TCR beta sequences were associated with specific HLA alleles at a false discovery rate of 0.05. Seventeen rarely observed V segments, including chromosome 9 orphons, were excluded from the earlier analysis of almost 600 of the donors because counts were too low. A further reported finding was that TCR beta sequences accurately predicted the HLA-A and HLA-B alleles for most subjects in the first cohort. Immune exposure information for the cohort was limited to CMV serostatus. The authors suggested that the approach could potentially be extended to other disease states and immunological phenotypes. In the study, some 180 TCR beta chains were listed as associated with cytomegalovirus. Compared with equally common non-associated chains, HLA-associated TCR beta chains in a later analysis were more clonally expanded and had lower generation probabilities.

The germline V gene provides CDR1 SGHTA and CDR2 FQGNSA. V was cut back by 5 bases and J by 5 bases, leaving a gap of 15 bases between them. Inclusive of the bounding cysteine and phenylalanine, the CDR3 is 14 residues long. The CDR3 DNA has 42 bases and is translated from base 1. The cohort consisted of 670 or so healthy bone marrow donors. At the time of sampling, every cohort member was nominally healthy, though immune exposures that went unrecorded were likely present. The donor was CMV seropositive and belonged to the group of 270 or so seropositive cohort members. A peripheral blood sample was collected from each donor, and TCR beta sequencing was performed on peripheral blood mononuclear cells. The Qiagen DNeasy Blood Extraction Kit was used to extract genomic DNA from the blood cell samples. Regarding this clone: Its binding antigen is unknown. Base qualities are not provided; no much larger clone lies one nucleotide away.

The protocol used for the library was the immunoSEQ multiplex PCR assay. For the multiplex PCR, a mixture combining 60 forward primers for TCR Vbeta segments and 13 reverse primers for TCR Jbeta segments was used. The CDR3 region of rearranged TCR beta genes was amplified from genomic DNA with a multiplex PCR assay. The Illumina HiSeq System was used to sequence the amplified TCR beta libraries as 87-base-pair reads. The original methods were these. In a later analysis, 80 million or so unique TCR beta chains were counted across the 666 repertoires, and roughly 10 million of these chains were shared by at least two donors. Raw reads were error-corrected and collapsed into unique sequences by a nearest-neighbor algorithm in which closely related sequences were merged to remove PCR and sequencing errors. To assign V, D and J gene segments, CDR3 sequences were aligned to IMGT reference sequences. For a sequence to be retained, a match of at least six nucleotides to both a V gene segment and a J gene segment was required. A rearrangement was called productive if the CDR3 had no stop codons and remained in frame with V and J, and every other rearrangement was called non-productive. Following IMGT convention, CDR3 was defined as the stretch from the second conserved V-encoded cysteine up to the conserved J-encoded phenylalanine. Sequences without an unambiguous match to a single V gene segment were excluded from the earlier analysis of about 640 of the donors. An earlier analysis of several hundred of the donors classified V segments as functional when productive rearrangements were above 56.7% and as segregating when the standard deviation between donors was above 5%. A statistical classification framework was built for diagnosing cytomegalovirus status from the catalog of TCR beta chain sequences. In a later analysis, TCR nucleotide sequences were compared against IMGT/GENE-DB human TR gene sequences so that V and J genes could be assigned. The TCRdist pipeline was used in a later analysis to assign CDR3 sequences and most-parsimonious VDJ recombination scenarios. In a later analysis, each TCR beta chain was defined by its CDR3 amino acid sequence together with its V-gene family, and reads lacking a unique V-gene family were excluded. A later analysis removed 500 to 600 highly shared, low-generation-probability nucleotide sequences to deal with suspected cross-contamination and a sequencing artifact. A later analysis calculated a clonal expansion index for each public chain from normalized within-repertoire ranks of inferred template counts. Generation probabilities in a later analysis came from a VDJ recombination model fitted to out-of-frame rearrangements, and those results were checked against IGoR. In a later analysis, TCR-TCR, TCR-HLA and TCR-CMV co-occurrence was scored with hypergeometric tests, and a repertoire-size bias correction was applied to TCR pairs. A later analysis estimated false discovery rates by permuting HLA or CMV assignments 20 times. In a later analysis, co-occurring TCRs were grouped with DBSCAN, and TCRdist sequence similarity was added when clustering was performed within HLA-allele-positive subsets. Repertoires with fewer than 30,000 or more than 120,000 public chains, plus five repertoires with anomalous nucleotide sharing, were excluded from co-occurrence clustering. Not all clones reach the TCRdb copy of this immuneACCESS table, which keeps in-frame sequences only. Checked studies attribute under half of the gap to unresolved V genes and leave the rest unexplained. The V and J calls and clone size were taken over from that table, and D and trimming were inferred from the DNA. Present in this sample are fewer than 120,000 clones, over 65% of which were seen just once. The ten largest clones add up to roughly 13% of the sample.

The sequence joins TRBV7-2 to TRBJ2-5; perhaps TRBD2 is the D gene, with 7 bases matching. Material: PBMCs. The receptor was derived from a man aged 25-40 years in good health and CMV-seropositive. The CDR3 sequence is CASSRGGAGETQYF. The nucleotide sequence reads TGTGCCAGCAGCAGGGGGGGGGCTGGGGAGACCCAGTACTTC.